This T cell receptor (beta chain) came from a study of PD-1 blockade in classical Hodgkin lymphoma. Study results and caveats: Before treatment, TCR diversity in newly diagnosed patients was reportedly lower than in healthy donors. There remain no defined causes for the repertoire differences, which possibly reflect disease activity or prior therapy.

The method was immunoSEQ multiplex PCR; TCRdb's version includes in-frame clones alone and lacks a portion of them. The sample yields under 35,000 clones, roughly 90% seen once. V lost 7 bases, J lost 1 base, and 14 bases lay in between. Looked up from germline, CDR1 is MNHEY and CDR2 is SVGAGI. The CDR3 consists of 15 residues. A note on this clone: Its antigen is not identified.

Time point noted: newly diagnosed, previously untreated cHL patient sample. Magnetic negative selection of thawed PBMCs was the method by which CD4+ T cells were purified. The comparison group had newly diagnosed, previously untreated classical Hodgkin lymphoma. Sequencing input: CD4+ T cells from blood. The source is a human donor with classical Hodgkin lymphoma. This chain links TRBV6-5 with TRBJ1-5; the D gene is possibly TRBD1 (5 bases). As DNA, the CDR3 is TGTGCCAGCAAAGCAGGGTCGCCCAGCAATCAGCCCCAGCATTTT. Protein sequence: CASKAGSPSNQPQHF.